This T cell receptor (beta chain) was observed in a study of Graves' ophthalmopathy and Graves' hyperthyroidism. This clonotype was recorded many times. Germline V gene sequence: CDR1 MNHNY, CDR2 SVGAGI (reference sequence). This CDR3 region has 12 residues. Trimming took 6 bases from V and 2 from J, leaving 5 bases between them. The authors amplified TCR beta CDR3 regions, and they did so from RNA transcripts for repertoire sequencing. An opening RT-PCR round employed HTBI primers and preceded a second-round multiplex PCR. MiXCR was run by TCRdb on the multiplex PCR reads, yielding one entry per CDR3 protein. This sample has over a million distinct CDR3 sequences; 35% to 40% occur once, and the top ten carry approximately 12%. The diagnosis was founded upon clinical symptoms, serum thyroxine, TRAb, thyroid ultrasound and orbital computed tomography.

The specimen sequenced was peripheral blood or thyroid tissue (not recorded which). The chain has TRBV6-6 and TRBJ1-3, with D uncertain. This sequence was found in an adult man with Graves' hyperthyroidism. Written as DNA, the CDR3 is TGTGCCAGCAGCACGACTGGAAACACCATATATTTT. This encodes CASSTTGNTIYF.